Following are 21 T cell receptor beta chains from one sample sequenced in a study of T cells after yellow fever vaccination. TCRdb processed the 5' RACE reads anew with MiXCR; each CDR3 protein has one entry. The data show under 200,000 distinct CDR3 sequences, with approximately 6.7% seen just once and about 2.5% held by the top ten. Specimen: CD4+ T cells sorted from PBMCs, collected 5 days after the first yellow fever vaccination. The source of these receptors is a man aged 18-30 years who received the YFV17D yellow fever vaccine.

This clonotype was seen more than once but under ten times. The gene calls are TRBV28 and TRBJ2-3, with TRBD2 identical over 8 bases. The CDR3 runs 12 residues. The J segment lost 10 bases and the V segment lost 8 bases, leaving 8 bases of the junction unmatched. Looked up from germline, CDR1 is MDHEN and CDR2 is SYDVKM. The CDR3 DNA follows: TGTGCCAGCTATAGCGGGGTTCTATCGCAGTATTTT. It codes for CASYSGVLSQYF.

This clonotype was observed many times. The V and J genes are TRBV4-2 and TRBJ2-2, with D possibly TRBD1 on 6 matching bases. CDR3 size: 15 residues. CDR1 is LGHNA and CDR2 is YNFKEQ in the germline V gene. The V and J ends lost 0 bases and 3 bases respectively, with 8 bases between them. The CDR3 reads CASSQERGYTGELFF. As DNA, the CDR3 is TGTGCCAGCAGCCAAGAAAGGGGGTACACCGGGGAGCTGTTTTTT.

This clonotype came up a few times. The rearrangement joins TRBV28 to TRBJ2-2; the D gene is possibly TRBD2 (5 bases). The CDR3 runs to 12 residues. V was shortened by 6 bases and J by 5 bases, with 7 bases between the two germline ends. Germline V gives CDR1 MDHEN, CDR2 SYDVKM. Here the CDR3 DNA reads TGTGCCAGCAGGGAGGTTACCGGGGAGCTGTTTTTT. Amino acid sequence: CASREVTGELFF.

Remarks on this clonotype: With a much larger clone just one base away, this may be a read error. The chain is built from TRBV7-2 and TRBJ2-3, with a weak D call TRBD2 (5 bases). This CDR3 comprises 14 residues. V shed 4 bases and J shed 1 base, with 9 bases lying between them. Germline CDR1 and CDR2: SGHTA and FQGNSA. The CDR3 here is CASSSGCGTDTQYF. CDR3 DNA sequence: TGTGCCAGCAGCTCGGGGTGTGGCACAGATACGCAGTATTTT.

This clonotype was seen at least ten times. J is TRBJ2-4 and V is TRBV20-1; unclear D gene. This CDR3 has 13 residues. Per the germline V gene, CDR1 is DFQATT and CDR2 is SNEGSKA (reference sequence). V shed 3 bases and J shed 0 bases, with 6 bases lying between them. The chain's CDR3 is CSASLLAKNIQYF. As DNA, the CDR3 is TGCAGTGCTAGCCTACTAGCCAAAAACATTCAGTACTTC.

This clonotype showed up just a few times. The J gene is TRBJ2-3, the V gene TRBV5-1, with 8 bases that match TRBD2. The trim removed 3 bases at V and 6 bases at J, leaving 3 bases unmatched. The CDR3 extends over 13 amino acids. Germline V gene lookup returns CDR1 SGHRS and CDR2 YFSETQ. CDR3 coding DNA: TGCGCCAGCAGCTCCAGGACTAGCGATACGCAGTATTTT. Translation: CASSSRTSDTQYF.

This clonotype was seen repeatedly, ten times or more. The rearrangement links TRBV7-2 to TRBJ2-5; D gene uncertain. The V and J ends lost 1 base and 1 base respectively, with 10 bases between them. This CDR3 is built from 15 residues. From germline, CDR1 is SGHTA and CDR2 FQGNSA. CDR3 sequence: CASSLGTALQETQYF. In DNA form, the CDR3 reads TGTGCCAGCAGCTTAGGGACCGCGCTCCAAGAGACCCAGTACTTC.

This chain's CDR3 is CASRRTGLTDTQYF. The CDR3 DNA reads TGTGCCAGCAGGCGGACAGGGTTAACAGATACGCAGTATTTT. The chain has TRBV12-3 or TRBV12-4 and TRBJ2-3; 8 bases agree with TRBD1. V gave up 6 bases and J gave up 3 bases; unmatched junction bases: 5. The CDR3 contains 14 residues.

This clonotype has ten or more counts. The CDR3: CASSPTPAGTNTGELFF. CDR3 sequence (DNA): TGTGCCAGCAGTCCTACCCCAGCAGGGACGAACACCGGGGAGCTGTTTTTT. The chain links TRBV28 to TRBJ2-2, with D tentatively TRBD1 (5 bases). CDR3 length: 17 residues. Deletions cut 5 bases from V and 0 bases from J, with 16 bases between. Germline V gives CDR1 MDHEN, CDR2 SYDVKM.

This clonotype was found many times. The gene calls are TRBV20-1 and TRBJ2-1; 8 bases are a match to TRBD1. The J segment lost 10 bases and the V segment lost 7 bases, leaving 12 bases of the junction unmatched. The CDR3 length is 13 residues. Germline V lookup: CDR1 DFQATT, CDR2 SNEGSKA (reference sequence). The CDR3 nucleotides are TGCAGTGTTGGTCAGGGGGCGAGCGGGGAGCAGTTCTTC. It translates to CSVGQGASGEQFF.

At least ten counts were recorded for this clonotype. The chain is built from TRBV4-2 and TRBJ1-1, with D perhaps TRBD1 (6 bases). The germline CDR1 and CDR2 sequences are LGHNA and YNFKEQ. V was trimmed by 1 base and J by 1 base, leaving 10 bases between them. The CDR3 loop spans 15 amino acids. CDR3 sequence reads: CASSQGAGANTEAFF. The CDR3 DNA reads TGTGCCAGCAGCCAAGGGGCGGGGGCGAACACTGAAGCTTTCTTT.

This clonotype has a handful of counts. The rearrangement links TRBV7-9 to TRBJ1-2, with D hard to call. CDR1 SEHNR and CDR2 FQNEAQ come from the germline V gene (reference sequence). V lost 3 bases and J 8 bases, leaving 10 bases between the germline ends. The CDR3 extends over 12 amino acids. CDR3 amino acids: CASSLEVGGYTF. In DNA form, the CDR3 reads TGTGCCAGCAGCTTGGAGGTGGGGGGCTACACCTTC.

Written as DNA, the CDR3 is TGCAGCCCCTCGTCGGCAGATACGCAGTATTTT. It codes for CSPSSADTQYF. The J gene is TRBJ2-3, the V gene TRBV29-1; no clear D gene. Looked up from germline, CDR1 is SQVTM and CDR2 is ANQGSEA. V dropped 8 bases and J dropped 4 bases, with 10 bases sitting between them. This CDR3 has 11 residues.

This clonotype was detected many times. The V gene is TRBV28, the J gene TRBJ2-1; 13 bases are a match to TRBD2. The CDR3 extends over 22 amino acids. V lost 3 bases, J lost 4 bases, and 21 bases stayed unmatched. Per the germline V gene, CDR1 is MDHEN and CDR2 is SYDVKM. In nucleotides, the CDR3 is TGTGCCAGCAGTTTTCCTATCTCCTCAAAACTAACGGGACTAGCGGGGTACAATGAGCAGTTCTTC. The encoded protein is CASSFPISSKLTGLAGYNEQFF.

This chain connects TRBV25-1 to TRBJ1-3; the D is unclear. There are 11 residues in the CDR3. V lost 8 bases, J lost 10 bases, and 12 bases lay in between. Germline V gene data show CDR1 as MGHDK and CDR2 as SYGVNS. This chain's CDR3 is CASQLSDTIYF. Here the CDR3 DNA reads TGTGCCAGCCAACTATCCGATACCATATATTTT.

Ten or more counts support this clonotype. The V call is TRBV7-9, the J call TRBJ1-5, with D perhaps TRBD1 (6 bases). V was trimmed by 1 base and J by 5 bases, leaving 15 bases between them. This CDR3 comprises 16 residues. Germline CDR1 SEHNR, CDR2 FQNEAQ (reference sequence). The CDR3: CASSLGQGPRDQPQHF. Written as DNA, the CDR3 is TGTGCCAGCAGCTTAGGCCAGGGGCCGAGGGATCAGCCCCAGCATTTT.

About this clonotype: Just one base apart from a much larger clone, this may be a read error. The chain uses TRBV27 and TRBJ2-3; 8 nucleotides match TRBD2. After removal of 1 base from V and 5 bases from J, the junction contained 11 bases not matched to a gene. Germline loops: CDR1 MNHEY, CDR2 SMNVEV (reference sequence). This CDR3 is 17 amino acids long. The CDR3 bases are TGTGCCAGCAGTTTATTCGAGATGGGACTAGGGTTAGATACGCAGTATTTT. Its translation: CASSLFEMGLGLDTQYF.

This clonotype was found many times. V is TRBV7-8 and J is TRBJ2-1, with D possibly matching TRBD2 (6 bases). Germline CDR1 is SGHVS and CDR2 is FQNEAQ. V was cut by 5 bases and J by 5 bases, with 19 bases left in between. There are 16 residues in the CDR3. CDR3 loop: CASSQRTGTDNNEQFF. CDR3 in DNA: TGTGCCAGCAGCCAACGCACCGGGACTGATAACAATGAGCAGTTCTTC.

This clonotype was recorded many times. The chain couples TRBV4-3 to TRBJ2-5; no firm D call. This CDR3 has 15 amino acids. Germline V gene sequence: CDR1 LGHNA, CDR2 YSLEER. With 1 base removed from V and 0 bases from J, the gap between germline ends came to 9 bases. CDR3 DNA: TGCGCCAGCAGCCAAGGGGTGGGGTACCAAGAGACCCAGTACTTC. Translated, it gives CASSQGVGYQETQYF.

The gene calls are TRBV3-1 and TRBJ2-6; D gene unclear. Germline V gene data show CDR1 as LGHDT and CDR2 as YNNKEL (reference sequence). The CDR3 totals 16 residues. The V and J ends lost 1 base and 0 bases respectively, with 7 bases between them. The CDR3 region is CASSQGSSSGANVLTF. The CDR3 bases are TGTGCCAGCAGCCAAGGGAGCAGCTCTGGGGCCAACGTCCTGACTTTC.

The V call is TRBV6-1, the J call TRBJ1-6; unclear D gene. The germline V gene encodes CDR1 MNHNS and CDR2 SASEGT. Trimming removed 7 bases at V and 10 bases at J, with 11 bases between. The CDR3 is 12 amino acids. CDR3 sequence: CASIITNSPLHF. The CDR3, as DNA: TGTGCCAGCATTATAACAAACTCACCCCTCCACTTT.